This entry lists 2 T cell receptor beta chains sequenced from one sample in a study of blood T cell repertoires in COVID-19. Sequencing used immunoSEQ multiplex PCR; TCRdb keeps in-frame clones, though not all of them. Among roughly 290,000 clones listed, 70% to 90% were seen once. The sequenced material came from peripheral blood. The receptors were sampled from a woman aged 50 to 60 who had recovered from COVID-19.

The chain carries TRBV5-6 and TRBJ1-5; 8 nucleotides agree with TRBD1. The V and J ends lost 5 bases and 4 bases, in that order; junction bases with no gene match: 8. This CDR3 has 15 residues. Germline V gives CDR1 SGHDT, CDR2 YYEEEE. CDR3 loop: CASSQTGVSNQPQHF. The CDR3 region has the DNA TGTGCCAGCAGTCAGACAGGGGTTTCGAATCAGCCCCAGCATTTT.

The V and J genes are TRBV27 and TRBJ2-3, with D maybe TRBD1 (5 bases). The CDR3 contains 12 residues. Germline CDR1 MNHEY, CDR2 SMNVEV (reference sequence). V lost 8 bases and J lost 4, with 10 bases in between. CDR3 in DNA: TGTGCCAGCCGAAGGGGTGCAGATACGCAGTATTTT. Translated, it gives CASRRGADTQYF.